In its sample, the clone carrying this T cell receptor beta chain was seen a few times. Its specificity is not known. This record belongs to a study of CD8 T cells in ankylosing spondylitis. Study results and caveats: Seemingly characteristic of ankylosing spondylitis blood was a TCR beta motif consisting of eight highly homologous variants.

Using its own MiXCR run on the 5' RACE reads, TCRdb lists one record per CDR3 protein. The sample has 230,000 or so distinct CDR3 sequences, 15% to 20% seen once; the top ten hold roughly 34%. The source is a male donor with ankylosing spondylitis or in good health (not recorded which). Material for sequencing was blood, either unsorted or a sorted T cell fraction (not recorded which).

The CDR3 here is CASSSPEYHTGELFF. Here the CDR3 DNA reads TGTGCCAGCTCATCCCCGGAGTATCACACCGGGGAGCTGTTTTTT. The rearrangement uses TRBV18 and TRBJ2-2; D is undetermined. V was pared by 5 bases and J by 3 bases, with 13 bases between. Germline-derived CDR1 and CDR2 are KGHSH and LQKENI. This CDR3 spans 15 amino acids. The whole variable domain, filled in from reference TRBV18 and TRBJ2-2, reads NAGVMQNPRHLVRRRGQEARLRCSPMKGHSHVYWYRQLPEEGLKFMVYLQKENIIDESGMPKERFSAEFPKEGPSILRIQQVVRGDSAAYFCASSSPEYHTGELFFGEGSRLTVL.